One and the same sample provided the 18 T cell receptor beta chains below, sequenced in a study of cytomegalovirus exposure and HLA in healthy donors. With 60 Vbeta and 13 Jbeta primers, the PCR was carried out. This table comes from immunoSEQ multiplex PCR, and its TCRdb copy is limited to in-frame clones, with some not included. The table lists around 150,000 clones, more than 75% of them singletons. Sequencing used PBMCs. These TCRs come from a human donor in good health.

The chain links TRBV5-4 to TRBJ1-1; 7 nucleotides agree with TRBD1. The V segment lost 4 bases and the J segment 0 bases; nucleotides outside the gene matches: 6. Germline CDR1 is SGHNT and CDR2 is YYREEE (reference sequence). This CDR3 is built from 15 residues. DNA of the CDR3: TGTGCCAGCAGCGTACGACAGGGCTTGAACACTGAAGCTTTCTTT. Translation: CASSVRQGLNTEAFF.

The chain is built from TRBV29-1 and TRBJ1-2, with D possibly being TRBD1 (5 bases). This CDR3 contains 13 residues. V was pared by 4 bases and J by 1 base, with 10 bases between. The germline V gene has CDR1 SQVTM and CDR2 ANQGSEA. CDR3 region: CSVVKGYNYGYTF. DNA for the CDR3: TGCAGCGTTGTTAAGGGGTATAACTATGGCTACACCTTC.

This chain links TRBV30 with TRBJ2-1; a possible D gene is TRBD2 (7 bases). Per germline, CDR1 GTSNPN and CDR2 SVGIG (reference sequence). The CDR3 has 17 amino acids. Trimming took off 3 bases at V and 5 bases at J, with 23 bases between the two ends. Here the CDR3 DNA reads TGTGCCTGGAGCGTAGGGGTTCGGGGGGCGCCCCACAATGAGCAGTTCTTC. Amino acid sequence: CAWSVGVRGAPHNEQFF.

The CDR3 here is CASSMVGGNEQFF. In DNA form, the CDR3 reads TGTGCCAGTAGTATGGTTGGAGGGAATGAGCAGTTCTTC. The rearrangement links TRBV19 to TRBJ2-1, with TRBD2 as a possible D gene (6 bases). Germline assignment: CDR1 LNHDA and CDR2 SQIVND (reference sequence). Deletions cut 3 bases from V and 7 bases from J, with 10 bases between. The CDR3 consists of 13 residues.

V and J are TRBV5-1 and TRBJ2-7; possible D gene TRBD1, 6 bases. Trimming removed 0 bases at V and 2 bases at J, with 9 bases between. The length of the CDR3 is 14 residues. Germline V gene data show CDR1 as SGHRS and CDR2 as YFSETQ. Here the CDR3 DNA reads TGCGCCAGCAGCTTGGACAGGGAGACCTACGAGCAGTACTTC. Translating it yields CASSLDRETYEQYF.

This chain joins TRBV7-9 and TRBJ1-5; unclear D gene. The CDR3 spans 12 residues. V lost 2 bases to trimming and J lost 5 bases, with 4 bases between them. CDR1 SEHNR and CDR2 FQNEAQ come from the germline V gene (reference sequence). The CDR3 is CASSLRDQPQHF. The CDR3 DNA reads TGTGCCAGCAGCTTACGGGATCAGCCCCAGCATTTT. Complete variable domain (other parts from reference TRBV7-9 and TRBJ1-5): DTGVSQNPRHKITKRGQNVTFRCDPISEHNRLYWYRQTLGQGPEFLTYFQNEAQLEKSRLLSDRFSAERPKGSFSTLEIQRTEQGDSAMYLCASSLRDQPQHFGDGTRLSIL.

This clone has more than one count but fewer than ten. The rearrangement links TRBV7-8 to TRBJ2-5, with 13 positions matching TRBD2. Near its end, the DNA agrees better with TRBJ2-7, so the J call may be wrong. Germline CDR1 is SGHVS and CDR2 is FQNEAQ. The CDR3 is made up of 16 amino acids. CDR3: CASSLRTSGRPYEQYF. The CDR3, as DNA: TGTGCCAGCAGCTTAAGGACTAGCGGGAGACCCTACGAGCAGTACTTC.

This chain connects TRBV5-1 to TRBJ2-1; TRBD2 matches at 12 bases. The CDR3 is 15 residues long. The germline V gene encodes CDR1 SGHRS and CDR2 YFSETQ. V trimming: 0 bases; J trimming: 13 bases; junction bases outside the gene matches: 8. The CDR3 here is CASSLVLAGGPGQFF. The CDR3 DNA is TGCGCCAGCAGCTTGGTTCTAGCGGGAGGGCCGGGTCAGTTCTTC.

The rearrangement uses TRBV7-9 and TRBJ2-3; D not certain. V lost 3 bases and J 5 bases, leaving 6 bases between the germline ends. The CDR3 consists of 12 residues. CDR1 SEHNR and CDR2 FQNEAQ come from the germline V gene (reference sequence). The CDR3 loop is CASSFGRDTQYF. CDR3 sequence (DNA): TGTGCCAGCAGCTTCGGTCGAGATACGCAGTATTTT.

V usage is TRBV6-5 and J usage is TRBJ1-2; a weak D match, TRBD1 (5 bases). V lost 7 bases to trimming and J lost 8 bases, with 20 bases between them. The germline V gene has CDR1 MNHEY and CDR2 SVGAGI. The CDR3 runs 14 residues. In nucleotides, the CDR3 is TGTGCCAGCAAAACAGGCAGGGCCGTTGGAGGCTACACCTTC. This translates into CASKTGRAVGGYTF.

This clone was seen just once. The V gene is TRBV7-3, the J gene TRBJ2-7; TRBD2 is a possible D gene (6 bases). Germline V CDR1 and CDR2: SGHTA, FQGTGA. The CDR3 is 10 residues long. Trimming took off 11 bases at V and 3 bases at J, with 8 bases between the two ends. The CDR3 sequence is CAAGLYEQYF. In nucleotides, the CDR3 is TGTGCCGCGGGGCTCTACGAGCAGTACTTC.

V gene TRBV4-1 combines with J gene TRBJ2-1; tentative D call: TRBD2 (5 bases). The germline V gene encodes CDR1 MGHRA and CDR2 YSYEKL. V lost 0 bases to trimming and J lost 12 bases, with 6 bases between them. The CDR3 runs 11 residues. The CDR3 DNA reads as TGCGCCAGCAGCCAAGATGCGGGGCAGTTCTTC. This sequence encodes CASSQDAGQFF.

This chain uses TRBV5-4 with TRBJ2-7; maybe TRBD2 (5 bases). The length of the CDR3 is 14 residues. Germline-derived CDR1 and CDR2 are SGHNT and YYREEE (reference sequence). The V and J ends lost 4 bases and 3 bases respectively, with 14 bases between them. Written as DNA, the CDR3 is TGTGCCAGCAGCGGCGGGCAGACTTTCTACGAGCAGTACTTC. Translating gives CASSGGQTFYEQYF.

CDR3 residues: CASSLGKFDTEAFF. The CDR3 bases are TGTGCCAGCAGCTTGGGCAAATTCGACACTGAAGCTTTCTTT. The chain carries TRBV7-9 and TRBJ1-1; D uncertain. The V and J ends lost 3 bases and 3 bases respectively, with 11 bases between them. The CDR3 has 14 residues. From germline, CDR1 is SEHNR and CDR2 FQNEAQ (reference sequence).

The V call is TRBV30, the J call TRBJ2-3, with D unclear. Trimming pared 5 bases from V and 0 bases from J, leaving 15 bases between. Germline CDR1 is GTSNPN and CDR2 is SVGIG (reference sequence). The CDR3 extends over 15 amino acids. The CDR3 sequence: CAWEPALTSTDTQYF. CDR3 nucleotides: TGTGCCTGGGAGCCGGCTCTGACTAGCACAGATACGCAGTATTTT.

The chain has TRBV6-5 and TRBJ2-3; D is ambiguous. Germline V lookup: CDR1 MNHEY, CDR2 SVGAGI. Trimming left V 0 bases short and J 5 bases short, with 15 bases between. The CDR3 runs to 16 residues. CDR3 loop: CASSYSLTPPGDTQYF. The CDR3 nucleotides read TGTGCCAGCAGTTACTCGTTGACCCCACCGGGAGATACGCAGTATTTT.

The J gene is TRBJ1-6, the V gene TRBV4-1; D might be TRBD1 (5 bases). The CDR3 length is 15 residues. Germline V gene lookup returns CDR1 MGHRA and CDR2 YSYEKL. V was shortened by 2 bases and J by 7 bases, with 12 bases between the two germline ends. CDR3 in amino acids: CASSQNQGSNSPLHF. The DNA of the CDR3 is TGCGCCAGCAGCCAAAATCAGGGTTCAAATTCACCCCTCCACTTT.

The chain joins TRBV9 to TRBJ1-2; D is perhaps TRBD1 (5 bases). The germline gives CDR1 SGDLS, CDR2 YYNGEE. The CDR3 has 17 amino acids. V lost 0 bases and J lost 8, with 23 bases in between. CDR3 nucleotide sequence: TGTGCCAGCAGCGTAGGCCCCGAAGGGGTGGGAATGGAGGGCTACACCTTC. As protein: CASSVGPEGVGMEGYTF.